The source of this T cell receptor (beta chain) is a study of T cell responses to AZD1222 COVID-19 vaccine. Measured with immunoSEQ multiplex PCR; TCRdb has only the in-frame clones, and not every one. The sample carries tens of thousands of clones, roughly 85% recorded once. Germline-derived CDR1 and CDR2 are LNHDA and SQIVND (reference sequence). CDR3 length equals 14 residues. The ends were cut back, 3 bases at V and 8 bases at J, with 13 bases in the middle. The receptor was derived from an adult in good health. This sequence joins TRBV19 and TRBJ1-4; a weak D match, TRBD1 (6 bases). Sequencing used peripheral blood, obtained on day 0 of AZD1222 vaccination. The CDR3 here is CASSMYRVGEKLFF. CDR3 in DNA: TGTGCCAGTAGTATGTACAGGGTTGGCGAAAAACTGTTTTTT.